The following is a T cell receptor beta chain sequence with its context. Its antigen is still unknown. The data belong to a study of cytomegalovirus exposure and HLA in healthy donors. It was with 60 Vbeta and 13 Jbeta primers that the PCR ran. Libraries were prepared by immunoSEQ multiplex PCR; TCRdb keeps only in-frame clonotypes and omits some of them. In the table there are about 98,000 clones, roughly 81% of which are singletons. Study outcomes and limitations: Clonal expansion, a later analysis showed, was greater in HLA-associated TCR beta chains than in equally common others. Presence/absence comparisons presumed near-even sequencing depth among donors.

The CDR3 totals 14 residues. Germline CDR1 reads SGHVS; CDR2 reads FNYEAQ. Trimming cost V 2 bases and J 13 bases, with 21 bases left between them. The V call is TRBV7-6, the J call TRBJ2-7; TRBD1 is a possible D gene (5 bases). What was sequenced was PBMCs. This clonotype was sampled from a man in his forties in good health and CMV-seronegative. CDR3 nucleotide sequence: TGTGCCAGCAGCTTAAGGTCTCGGCGGAGACAGACTTACTTC. It specifies CASSLRSRRRQTYF.